These T cell receptor beta chains were read from a single sample in a study of T cell repertoires in aging, cancer and after chemotherapy. Using its own MiXCR run on the multiplex PCR reads, TCRdb lists one record per CDR3 protein. The data show about 17,000 distinct CDR3 sequences, roughly 53% seen once. Material: blood. These receptors were collected from a human donor in good health. CDR3s include the opening cysteine and the closing phenylalanine or tryptophan. D genes are given only for firm matches. Only part of the rows carry a size: once, few, many, or a class if the clone is expanded.

abundance: few; d_gene: NA; j_gene: TRBJ2-1; v_gene: TRBV6-4; CDR3aa: CASSYTRSNNEQFF; CDR3nt: TGTGCCAGCAGTTATACCAGGTCGAACAATGAGCAGTTCTTC
abundance: NA; d_gene: NA; j_gene: TRBJ1-2; v_gene: TRBV19; CDR3aa: CASKMGATDGYTF; CDR3nt: TGTGCCAGTAAGATGGGCGCCACGGACGGCTACACCTTC
abundance: NA; d_gene: NA; j_gene: TRBJ1-1; v_gene: TRBV30; CDR3aa: CAWTWAPRTEAFF; CDR3nt: TGTGCCTGGACCTGGGCCCCGAGGACTGAAGCTTTCTTT
abundance: NA; d_gene: TRBD1; j_gene: TRBJ2-7; v_gene: TRBV30; CDR3aa: CAWDRGDYEQYF; CDR3nt: TGTGCCTGGGACAGGGGGGACTACGAGCAGTACTTC
abundance: NA; d_gene: TRBD1; j_gene: TRBJ1-5; v_gene: TRBV19; CDR3aa: CASEGGAGGRNQPQHF; CDR3nt: TGTGCCAGCGAGGGTGGGGCAGGGGGGCGCAATCAGCCCCAGCATTTT
abundance: NA; d_gene: NA; j_gene: TRBJ1-2; v_gene: TRBV19; CDR3aa: CASSIRGYYGYTF; CDR3nt: TGTGCCAGTAGTATTCGGGGGTACTATGGCTACACCTTC
abundance: NA; d_gene: TRBD2; j_gene: TRBJ2-1; v_gene: TRBV12-3/TRBV12-4; CDR3aa: CASSAGTSGRNSAYNEQFF; CDR3nt: TGTGCCAGCAGCGCCGGGACTAGCGGGAGAAATTCAGCCTACAATGAGCAGTTCTTC
abundance: few; d_gene: TRBD2; j_gene: TRBJ2-2; v_gene: TRBV18; CDR3aa: CASSPSGGNTGELFF; CDR3nt: TGTGCCAGCTCACCATCGGGAGGGAACACCGGGGAGCTGTTTTTT
abundance: medium-sized; d_gene: NA; j_gene: TRBJ2-3; v_gene: TRBV29-1; CDR3aa: CSVARDHTDTQYF; CDR3nt: TGCAGCGTTGCCAGAGACCACACAGATACGCAGTATTTT
abundance: NA; d_gene: TRBD1; j_gene: TRBJ1-4; v_gene: TRBV11-2; CDR3aa: CASSLGQGVGNEKLFF; CDR3nt: TGTGCCAGCAGCTTAGGACAGGGTGTTGGTAATGAAAAACTGTTTTTT
abundance: NA; d_gene: NA; j_gene: TRBJ2-2; v_gene: TRBV12-3/TRBV12-4; CDR3aa: CASSVLGTGELFF; CDR3nt: TGTGCCAGCAGCGTCCTGGGCACCGGGGAGCTGTTTTTT
abundance: NA; d_gene: TRBD1; j_gene: TRBJ1-6; v_gene: TRBV6-5; CDR3aa: CASSEGQDWSPLHF; CDR3nt: TGTGCCAGCAGTGAGGGACAGGATTGGTCACCCCTCCACTTT
abundance: NA; d_gene: NA; j_gene: TRBJ2-6; v_gene: TRBV19; CDR3aa: CAVWGTYPSGANVLIF; CDR3nt: TGTGCCGTTTGGGGGACATATCCCTCTGGGGCCAACGTCCTGATTTTC
abundance: few; d_gene: NA; j_gene: TRBJ2-2; v_gene: TRBV11-1; CDR3aa: CASSRQLTGELFF; CDR3nt: TGTGCCAGCAGCCGACAGTTGACCGGGGAGCTGTTTTTT
abundance: NA; d_gene: TRBD2; j_gene: TRBJ2-1; v_gene: TRBV19; CDR3aa: CASSIGGGQAPNEQFF; CDR3nt: TGTGCCAGTAGTATAGGCGGGGGGCAAGCCCCCAATGAGCAGTTCTTC
abundance: once; d_gene: TRBD1; j_gene: TRBJ1-4; v_gene: TRBV19; CDR3aa: CASSLSGTGSGEKLFF; CDR3nt: TGTGCCAGCAGCTTGAGCGGGACAGGTTCGGGAGAAAAACTGTTTTTT
abundance: NA; d_gene: TRBD1; j_gene: TRBJ1-4; v_gene: TRBV6-1; CDR3aa: CASILSETGAEKLFF; CDR3nt: TGTGCCAGCATCTTAAGTGAGACAGGGGCCGAAAAACTGTTTTTT
abundance: NA; d_gene: TRBD1; j_gene: TRBJ1-1; v_gene: TRBV5-4; CDR3aa: CASKPQGWNTEAFF; CDR3nt: TGTGCCAGCAAGCCACAGGGGTGGAACACTGAAGCTTTCTTT
abundance: NA; d_gene: NA; j_gene: TRBJ2-7; v_gene: TRBV18; CDR3aa: CASSPPGRTAYEQYF; CDR3nt: TGTGCCAGCTCACCACCAGGGAGAACGGCCTACGAGCAGTACTTC
abundance: once; d_gene: NA; j_gene: TRBJ2-2; v_gene: TRBV6-6; CDR3aa: CAGSGLNTGELFF; CDR3nt: TGTGCCGGGTCCGGTTTGAACACCGGGGAGCTGTTTTTT
abundance: few; d_gene: NA; j_gene: TRBJ2-1; v_gene: TRBV6-5; CDR3aa: CASSYRDSHNEQFF; CDR3nt: TGTGCCAGCAGTTACAGGGACTCTCACAATGAGCAGTTCTTC
abundance: NA; d_gene: NA; j_gene: TRBJ2-3; v_gene: TRBV6-1; CDR3aa: CASSEEAGAASQYF; CDR3nt: TGTGCCAGCAGTGAAGAGGCGGGCGCAGCTTCTCAGTATTTT
abundance: NA; d_gene: NA; j_gene: TRBJ1-1; v_gene: TRBV27; CDR3aa: CASSLGRGSDKAFF; CDR3nt: TGTGCCAGCAGTTTAGGGAGGGGGTCAGATAAAGCTTTCTTT
abundance: NA; d_gene: NA; j_gene: TRBJ2-5; v_gene: TRBV6-5; CDR3aa: CASSNQGRRHQETQYF; CDR3nt: TGTGCCAGCAGTAACCAAGGCCGACGGCACCAAGAGACCCAGTACTTC
abundance: NA; d_gene: NA; j_gene: TRBJ1-3; v_gene: TRBV19; CDR3aa: CASSGEVNTIYF; CDR3nt: TGTGCCAGTAGTGGGGAGGTAAACACCATATATTTT
abundance: medium-sized; d_gene: NA; j_gene: TRBJ2-2; v_gene: TRBV29-1; CDR3aa: CSVEGAWGTGELFF; CDR3nt: TGCAGCGTTGAAGGGGCCTGGGGCACCGGGGAGCTGTTTTTT
abundance: NA; d_gene: NA; j_gene: TRBJ1-4; v_gene: TRBV4-3; CDR3aa: CASSQDRGSDEKLFF; CDR3nt: TGCGCCAGCAGCCAAGATAGGGGGAGTGATGAAAAACTGTTTTTT
abundance: NA; d_gene: NA; j_gene: TRBJ1-5; v_gene: TRBV12-3/TRBV12-4; CDR3aa: CASSPGALGPQHF; CDR3nt: TGTGCCAGCAGTCCAGGGGCCCTCGGGCCCCAGCATTTT
abundance: few; d_gene: TRBD2; j_gene: TRBJ2-3; v_gene: TRBV13; CDR3aa: CASSPSGTRNRDTQYF; CDR3nt: TGTGCCAGCAGCCCTAGCGGGACTAGAAATAGGGATACGCAGTATTTT
abundance: NA; d_gene: TRBD1; j_gene: TRBJ1-3; v_gene: TRBV29-1; CDR3aa: CSVSTGVTGNTIYF; CDR3nt: TGCAGCGTGTCCACAGGGGTCACTGGAAACACCATATATTTT
abundance: few; d_gene: TRBD2; j_gene: TRBJ2-7; v_gene: TRBV12-3/TRBV12-4; CDR3aa: CASSLGLAGAYEQYF; CDR3nt: TGTGCCAGCAGTCTCGGACTAGCGGGAGCCTACGAGCAGTACTTC
abundance: few; d_gene: TRBD2; j_gene: TRBJ2-5; v_gene: TRBV6-6; CDR3aa: CASSSLAGRGFF; CDR3nt: TGTGCCAGCAGTTCCCTAGCGGGAAGGGGGTTCTTC
abundance: few; d_gene: TRBD1; j_gene: TRBJ2-2; v_gene: TRBV5-4; CDR3aa: CASSLGTVSTGELFF; CDR3nt: TGTGCCAGCAGCTTAGGGACAGTAAGCACCGGGGAGCTGTTTTTT
abundance: NA; d_gene: NA; j_gene: TRBJ1-3; v_gene: TRBV19; CDR3aa: CASRHKGAGNTIYF; CDR3nt: TGTGCCAGTAGACACAAGGGGGCTGGAAACACCATATATTTT
abundance: NA; d_gene: NA; j_gene: TRBJ2-2; v_gene: TRBV27; CDR3aa: CATGSGTGEIFF; CDR3nt: TGTGCCACCGGAAGCGGCACCGGGGAGATATTTTTT
abundance: once; d_gene: NA; j_gene: TRBJ2-1; v_gene: TRBV6-5; CDR3aa: CASSRRANEQFF; CDR3nt: TGTGCCAGCAGCCGGAGGGCCAATGAGCAGTTCTTC
abundance: NA; d_gene: NA; j_gene: TRBJ1-5; v_gene: TRBV10-3; CDR3aa: CAISAGQVSNQPQHF; CDR3nt: TGTGCCATCAGTGCGGGGCAGGTTAGCAATCAGCCCCAGCATTTT
abundance: NA; d_gene: TRBD2; j_gene: TRBJ2-3; v_gene: TRBV20-1; CDR3aa: CSARPRGVWPQYF; CDR3nt: TGCAGTGCTAGACCCCGGGGGGTCTGGCCGCAGTATTTT
abundance: medium-sized; d_gene: TRBD2; j_gene: TRBJ2-7; v_gene: TRBV29-1; CDR3aa: CSVETRERYEQYF; CDR3nt: TGCAGCGTTGAAACGCGGGAGAGATACGAGCAGTACTTC
abundance: NA; d_gene: TRBD1; j_gene: TRBJ2-5; v_gene: TRBV19; CDR3aa: CASSITRDRGETQYF; CDR3nt: TGTGCCAGTAGTATTACCCGGGACAGGGGGGAGACCCAGTACTTC
abundance: NA; d_gene: NA; j_gene: TRBJ2-2; v_gene: TRBV15; CDR3aa: CATSRAGTGELFF; CDR3nt: TGTGCCACCAGCAGAGCAGGGACCGGGGAGCTGTTTTTT
abundance: few; d_gene: NA; j_gene: TRBJ2-3; v_gene: TRBV19; CDR3aa: CASSMGGSTDTQYF; CDR3nt: TGTGCCAGTAGTATGGGGGGATCCACAGATACGCAGTATTTT
abundance: few; d_gene: NA; j_gene: TRBJ2-1; v_gene: TRBV6-4; CDR3aa: CASSDRSGSYNEQFF; CDR3nt: TGTGCCAGCAGTGATCGTAGCGGCTCCTACAATGAGCAGTTCTTC
abundance: few; d_gene: NA; j_gene: TRBJ2-6; v_gene: TRBV5-6; CDR3aa: CASSSWSGANVLTF; CDR3nt: TGTGCCAGCAGCTCTTGGAGCGGGGCCAACGTCCTGACTTTC
abundance: NA; d_gene: TRBD2; j_gene: TRBJ2-3; v_gene: TRBV12-3/TRBV12-4; CDR3aa: CASSFATSGRGADTQYF; CDR3nt: TGTGCCAGCAGTTTTGCTACTAGCGGGAGGGGGGCAGATACGCAGTATTTT
abundance: NA; d_gene: TRBD1; j_gene: TRBJ1-3; v_gene: TRBV5-6; CDR3aa: CASSIGQGIAGNTIYF; CDR3nt: TGTGCCAGCAGCATAGGACAGGGTATCGCCGGAAACACCATATATTTT
abundance: NA; d_gene: NA; j_gene: TRBJ2-7; v_gene: TRBV6-6; CDR3aa: CASSYQGNEQYF; CDR3nt: TGTGCCAGCAGTTACCAGGGGAACGAGCAGTACTTC
abundance: NA; d_gene: TRBD1; j_gene: TRBJ2-7; v_gene: TRBV27; CDR3aa: CASSDRVHEQYF; CDR3nt: TGTGCCAGCAGTGACAGGGTCCACGAGCAGTACTTC
abundance: few; d_gene: TRBD2; j_gene: TRBJ2-7; v_gene: TRBV6-1; CDR3aa: CASSVTSGVYEQYF; CDR3nt: TGTGCCAGCAGTGTGACTAGCGGGGTCTACGAGCAGTACTTC
abundance: few; d_gene: NA; j_gene: TRBJ2-3; v_gene: TRBV11-1; CDR3aa: CASSLAWGKGGPRDTQYF; CDR3nt: TGTGCCAGCAGCTTAGCGTGGGGGAAGGGAGGCCCCAGGGATACGCAGTATTTT
abundance: NA; d_gene: NA; j_gene: TRBJ1-1; v_gene: TRBV29-1; CDR3aa: CSVARGNTEAFF; CDR3nt: TGCAGCGTTGCCCGGGGGAACACTGAAGCTTTCTTT
abundance: NA; d_gene: TRBD2; j_gene: TRBJ2-7; v_gene: TRBV6-5; CDR3aa: CATRSGSSFHEQYF; CDR3nt: TGTGCCACCCGTAGCGGGAGTAGTTTCCACGAGCAGTACTTC